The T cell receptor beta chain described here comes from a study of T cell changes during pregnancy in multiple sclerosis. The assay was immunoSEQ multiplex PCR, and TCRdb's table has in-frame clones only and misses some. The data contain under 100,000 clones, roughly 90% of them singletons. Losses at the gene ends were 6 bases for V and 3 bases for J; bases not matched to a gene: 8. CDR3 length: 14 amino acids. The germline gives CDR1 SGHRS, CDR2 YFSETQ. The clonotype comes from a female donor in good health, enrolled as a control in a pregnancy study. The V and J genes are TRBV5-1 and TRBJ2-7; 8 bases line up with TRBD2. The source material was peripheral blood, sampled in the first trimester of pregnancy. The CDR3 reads CASNYGGAVYEQYF. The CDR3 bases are TGCGCCAGCAACTACGGGGGGGCCGTCTACGAGCAGTACTTC.